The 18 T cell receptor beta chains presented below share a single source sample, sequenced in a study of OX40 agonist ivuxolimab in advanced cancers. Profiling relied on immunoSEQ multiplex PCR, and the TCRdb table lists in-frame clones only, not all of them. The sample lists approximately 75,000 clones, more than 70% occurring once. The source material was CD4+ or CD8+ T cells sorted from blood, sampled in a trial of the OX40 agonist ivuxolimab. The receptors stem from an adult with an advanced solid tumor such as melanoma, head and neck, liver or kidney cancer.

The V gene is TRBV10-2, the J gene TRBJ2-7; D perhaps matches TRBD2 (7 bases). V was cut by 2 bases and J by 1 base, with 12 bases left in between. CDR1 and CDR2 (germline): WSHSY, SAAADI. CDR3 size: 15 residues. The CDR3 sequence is CASSETGRGSYEQYF. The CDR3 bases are TGCGCCAGCAGTGAGACGGGGAGGGGGTCCTACGAGCAGTACTTC.

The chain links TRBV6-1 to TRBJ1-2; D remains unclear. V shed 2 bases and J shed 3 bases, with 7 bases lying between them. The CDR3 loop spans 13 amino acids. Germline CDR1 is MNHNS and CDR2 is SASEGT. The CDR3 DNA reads TGTGCCAGCAGTGAAAAGACGGACTATGGCTACACCTTC. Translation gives CASSEKTDYGYTF.

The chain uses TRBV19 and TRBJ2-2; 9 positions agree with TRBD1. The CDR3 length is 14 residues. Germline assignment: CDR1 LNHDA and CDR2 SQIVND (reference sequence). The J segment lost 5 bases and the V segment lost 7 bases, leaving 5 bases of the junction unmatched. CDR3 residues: CASMGTGRTGELFF. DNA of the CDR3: TGTGCCAGTATGGGGACAGGGCGAACCGGGGAGCTGTTTTTT. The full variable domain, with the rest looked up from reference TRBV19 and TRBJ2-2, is DGGITQSPKYLFRKEGQNVTLSCEQNLNHDAMYWYRQDPGQGLRLIYYSQIVNDFQKGDIAEGYSVSREKKESFPLTVTSAQKNPTAFYLCASMGTGRTGELFFGEGSRLTVL.

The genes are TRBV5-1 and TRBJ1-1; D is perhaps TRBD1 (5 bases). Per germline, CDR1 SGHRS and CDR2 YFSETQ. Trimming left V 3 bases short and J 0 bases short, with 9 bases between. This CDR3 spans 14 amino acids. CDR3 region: CASSSGGVNTEAFF. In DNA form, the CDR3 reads TGCGCCAGCAGCTCCGGAGGGGTGAACACTGAAGCTTTCTTT. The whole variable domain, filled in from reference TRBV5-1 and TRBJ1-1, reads KAGVTQTPRYLIKTRGQQVTLSCSPISGHRSVSWYQQTPGQGLQFLFEYFSETQRNKGNFPGRFSGRQFSNSRSEMNVSTLELGDSALYLCASSSGGVNTEAFFGQGTRLTVV.

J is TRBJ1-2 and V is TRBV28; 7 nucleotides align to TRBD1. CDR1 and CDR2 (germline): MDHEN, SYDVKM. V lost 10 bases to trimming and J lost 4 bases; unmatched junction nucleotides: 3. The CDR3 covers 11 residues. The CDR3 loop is CAIGTVYGYTF. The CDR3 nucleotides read TGTGCCATAGGGACAGTCTATGGCTACACCTTC.

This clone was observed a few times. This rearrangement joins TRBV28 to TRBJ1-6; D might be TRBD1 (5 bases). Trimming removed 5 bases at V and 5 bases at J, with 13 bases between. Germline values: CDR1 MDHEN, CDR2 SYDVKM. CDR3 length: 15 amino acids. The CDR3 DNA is TGTGCCAGCAGTAATGACGGGGGGAATAATTCACCCCTCCACTTT. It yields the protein CASSNDGGNNSPLHF.

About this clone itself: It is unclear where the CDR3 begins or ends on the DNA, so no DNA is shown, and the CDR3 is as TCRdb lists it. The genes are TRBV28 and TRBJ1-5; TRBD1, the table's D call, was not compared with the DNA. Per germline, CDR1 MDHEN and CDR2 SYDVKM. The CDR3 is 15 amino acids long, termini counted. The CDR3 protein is CASSILGQGDQPQHF.

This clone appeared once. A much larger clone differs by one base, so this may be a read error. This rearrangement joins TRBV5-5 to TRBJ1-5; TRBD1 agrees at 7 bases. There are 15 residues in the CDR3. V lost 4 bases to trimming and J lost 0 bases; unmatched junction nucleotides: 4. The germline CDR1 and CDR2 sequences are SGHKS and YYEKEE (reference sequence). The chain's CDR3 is CASSVQGYSNQPQHF. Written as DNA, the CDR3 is TGTGCCAGCAGCGTACAGGGGTATAGCAATCAGCCCCAGCATTTT.

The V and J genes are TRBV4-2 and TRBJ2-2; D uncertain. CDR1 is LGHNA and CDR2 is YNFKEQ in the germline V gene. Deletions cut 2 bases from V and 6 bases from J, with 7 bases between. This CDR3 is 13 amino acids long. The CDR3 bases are TGTGCCAGCAGCCAACCCCCCGCCGGGGAGCTGTTTTTT. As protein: CASSQPPAGELFF.

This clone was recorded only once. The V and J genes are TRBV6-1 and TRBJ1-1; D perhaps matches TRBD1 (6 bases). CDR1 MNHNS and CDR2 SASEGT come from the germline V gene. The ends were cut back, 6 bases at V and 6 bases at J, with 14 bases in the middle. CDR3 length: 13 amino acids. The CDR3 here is CASREPGGAEAFF. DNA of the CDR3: TGTGCCAGCAGAGAACCGGGGGGCGCTGAAGCTTTCTTT.

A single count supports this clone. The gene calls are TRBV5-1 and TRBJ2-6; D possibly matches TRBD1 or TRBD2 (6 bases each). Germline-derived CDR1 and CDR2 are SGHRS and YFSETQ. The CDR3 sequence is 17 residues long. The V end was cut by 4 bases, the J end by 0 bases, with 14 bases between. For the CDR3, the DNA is TGCGCCAGCAGCGTGGACGGGGGCAGCTCTGGGGCCAACGTCCTGACTTTC. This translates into CASSVDGGSSGANVLTF.

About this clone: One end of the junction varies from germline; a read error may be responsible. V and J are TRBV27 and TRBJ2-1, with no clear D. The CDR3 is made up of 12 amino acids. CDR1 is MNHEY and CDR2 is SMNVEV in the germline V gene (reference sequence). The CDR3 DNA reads TGTGCCAGCAGTTTTGCAAACAAGGAGCAGTTCTTC. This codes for CASSFANKEQFF.

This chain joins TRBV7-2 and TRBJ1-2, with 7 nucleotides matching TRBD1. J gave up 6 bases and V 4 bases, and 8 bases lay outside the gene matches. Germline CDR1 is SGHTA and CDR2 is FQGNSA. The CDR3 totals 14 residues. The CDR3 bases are TGTGCCAGCAGCTACGAACCGACAGGGAATGGCTACACCTTC. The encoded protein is CASSYEPTGNGYTF.

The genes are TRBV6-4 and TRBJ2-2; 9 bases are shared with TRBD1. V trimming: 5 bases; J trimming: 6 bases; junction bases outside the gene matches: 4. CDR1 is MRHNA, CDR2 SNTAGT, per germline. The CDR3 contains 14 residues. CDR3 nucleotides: TGTGCCAGCAGTATCACAGGGGGCCCCGGGGAGCTGTTTTTT. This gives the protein CASSITGGPGELFF.

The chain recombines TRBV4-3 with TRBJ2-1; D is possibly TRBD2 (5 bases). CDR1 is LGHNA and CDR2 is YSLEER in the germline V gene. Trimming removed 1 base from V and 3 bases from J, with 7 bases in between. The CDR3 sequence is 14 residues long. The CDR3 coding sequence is TGCGCCAGCAGCCAAGGGACTGGCTACAATGAGCAGTTCTTC. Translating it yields CASSQGTGYNEQFF.

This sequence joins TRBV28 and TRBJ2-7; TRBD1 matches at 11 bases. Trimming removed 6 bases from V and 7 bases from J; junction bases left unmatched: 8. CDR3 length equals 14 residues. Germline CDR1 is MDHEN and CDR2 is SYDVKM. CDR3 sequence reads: CASSSGTGGKEQYF. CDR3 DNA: TGTGCCAGCAGCTCCGGGACAGGGGGGAAGGAGCAGTACTTC.

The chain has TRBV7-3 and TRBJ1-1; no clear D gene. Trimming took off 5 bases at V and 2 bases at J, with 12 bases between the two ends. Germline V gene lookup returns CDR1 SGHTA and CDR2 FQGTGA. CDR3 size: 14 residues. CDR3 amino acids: CASSTQLVNTEAFF. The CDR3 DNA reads TGTGCCAGCAGCACCCAGCTTGTTAACACTGAAGCTTTCTTT.

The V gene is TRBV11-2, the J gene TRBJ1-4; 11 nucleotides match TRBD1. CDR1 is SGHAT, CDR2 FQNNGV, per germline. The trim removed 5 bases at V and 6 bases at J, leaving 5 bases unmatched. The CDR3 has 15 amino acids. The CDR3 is CASSPGTGGYEKLFF. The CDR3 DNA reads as TGTGCCAGCAGCCCCGGGACAGGGGGGTATGAAAAACTGTTTTTT.